These 2 T cell receptor beta chains share one sample of origin, sequenced in a study of shared clonotypes between healthy human individuals. Clones were read by immunoSEQ multiplex PCR, and TCRdb kept only the in-frame ones, dropping some. In the table there are a few million clones, approximately 92% of which are singletons. The sequenced material came from naive CD4+ T cells sorted from blood. Documented subset: CD45RA+ positively selected. Receptors were obtained from a man aged 18-30 years in good health.

This clone was observed a handful of times. The rearrangement uses TRBV27 and TRBJ1-2; no clear D. The CDR3 is made up of 13 amino acids. Deletions cut 4 bases from V and 8 bases from J, with 14 bases between. Germline CDR1 is MNHEY and CDR2 is SMNVEV (reference sequence). CDR3 DNA sequence: TGTGCCAGCAGTTCTGTCCGGGCCCGAGGCTACACCTTC. It translates to CASSSVRARGYTF.

CDR3: CASIAGTGAYEQYF. CDR3 in DNA: TGTGCCAGCATTGCCGGGACAGGGGCCTACGAGCAGTACTTC. The rearrangement links TRBV6-1 to TRBJ2-7, with 10 nucleotides matching TRBD1. The trim removed 7 bases at V and 2 bases at J, leaving 5 bases unmatched. This CDR3 is built from 14 residues. The germline gives CDR1 MNHNS, CDR2 SASEGT.